The 17 T cell receptor beta chains listed next were all sequenced from one sample in a study of blood T cells in healthy people across ages. Primers used in a second PCR of roughly 6 to 12 cycles were a sample-barcoded 5' primer and a J-beta primer mix. A single record per CDR3 protein comes from TCRdb applying MiXCR to the 5' RACE reads. The sample consists of approximately 830,000 distinct CDR3 sequences, 62% of them appearing once. The sample comprised blood. The receptors originated from a man aged 30 to 39 in good health.

This clonotype was observed a single time. The chain recombines TRBV6-1 with TRBJ2-5, with no clear D. The V gene's germline CDR1 is MNHNS and CDR2 SASEGT. The V and J ends lost 2 bases and 7 bases respectively, with 14 bases between them. This CDR3 spans 14 amino acids. This CDR3 is CASSEWAGGRTQYF. Here the CDR3 DNA reads TGTGCCAGCAGTGAATGGGCCGGTGGTAGGACCCAGTACTTC.

To note about this clonotype: A much larger clone lies one base from this, so it may be a read error. This chain connects TRBV7-2 to TRBJ2-5, with TRBD2 as a possible D gene (6 bases). The CDR3 contains 12 residues. Trimming stripped 6 bases from V and 4 bases from J, with 9 bases between. Germline CDR1 reads SGHTA; CDR2 reads FQGNSA. CDR3 protein: CASSWDLETQYF. The DNA for the CDR3 is TGTGCCAGCAGTTGGGACTTAGAGACCCAGTACTTC.

The chain carries TRBV2 and TRBJ1-6; D gene uncertain. The CDR3 is made up of 14 amino acids. Trimming stripped 7 bases from V and 2 bases from J, with 9 bases between. Germline loops: CDR1 SNHLY, CDR2 FYNNEI. The CDR3 here is CASNPQPYNSPLHF. The CDR3 DNA reads TGTGCCAGCAACCCCCAGCCCTATAATTCACCCCTCCACTTT. Using reference TRBV2 and TRBJ1-6 for the parts outside the CDR3, the full variable domain is EPEVTQTPSHQVTQMGQEVILRCVPISNHLYFYWYRQILGQKVEFLVSFYNNEISEKSEIFDDQFSVERPDGSNFTLKIRSTKLEDSAMYFCASNPQPYNSPLHFGNGTRLTVT.

This chain joins TRBV27 and TRBJ2-5; D is undetermined. The better agreement between TRBJ2-7 and the DNA end casts doubt on the J call. This CDR3 is 13 amino acids long. The V gene's germline CDR1 is MNHEY and CDR2 SMNVEV (reference sequence). CDR3 sequence (DNA): TGTGCCAGCAGTTTTGTGGGCGCGTACGAGCAGTACTTC. Protein sequence: CASSFVGAYEQYF.

The genes are TRBV13 and TRBJ1-2; D may be TRBD1 (5 bases). The V gene lost 4 bases and the J gene lost 8 bases, with 20 bases spanning the gap. CDR3 length equals 15 residues. From germline, CDR1 is PRHDT and CDR2 FYEKMQ (reference sequence). The CDR3 here is CASSSTLIRDQGYTF. The CDR3 DNA reads TGTGCCAGCAGCTCAACCCTGATCCGGGACCAAGGCTACACCTTC.

This clonotype was observed a few times. CDR3 sequence: CASSFPPGEDTQYF. As DNA, the CDR3 is TGTGCCAGCAGTTTTCCCCCCGGAGAAGATACGCAGTATTTT. The rearrangement links TRBV12-3 or TRBV12-4 to TRBJ2-3; D not certain. This CDR3 contains 14 residues. Trimming stripped 3 bases from V and 5 bases from J, with 12 bases between.

This clonotype has only a few counts. The CDR3 sequence is CAIRKTGGPQETQYF. In DNA, the CDR3 is TGTGCCATCAGGAAGACAGGGGGGCCTCAAGAGACCCAGTACTTC. V gene TRBV10-3 combines with J gene TRBJ2-5; 9 bases map to TRBD1. V dropped 6 bases and J dropped 2; count of bases not matched to a gene: 7. Germline values: CDR1 ENHRY, CDR2 SYGVKD. The CDR3 contains 15 residues.

The chain combines TRBV6-5 with TRBJ2-4, with TRBD1 matching over 8 bases. TRBJ2-7 matches the DNA end more closely, so the J call is doubtful. This CDR3 region has 14 residues. Germline loops: CDR1 MNHEY, CDR2 SVGAGI. The CDR3 bases are TGTGCCAGCAGTTACCAGGGGGCGACCTACGAGCAGTACTTC. Translating gives CASSYQGATYEQYF.

CDR3 nucleotides: TGCAGTGCTAGATTTAGCAAAGGTTCCTATACGCAGTATTTT. This sequence encodes CSARFSKGSYTQYF. The chain is built from TRBV20-1 and TRBJ2-3; D remains unclear. The CDR3 has 14 amino acids. Germline V gene data show CDR1 as DFQATT and CDR2 as SNEGSKA (reference sequence). V lost 2 bases, J lost 7 bases, and 16 bases lay in between.

This clonotype was recorded once. This chain uses TRBV2 with TRBJ1-5; TRBD1 is a possible D gene (5 bases). The CDR3 consists of 13 residues. V lost 6 bases and J 9 bases, leaving 15 bases between the germline ends. Germline CDR1 reads SNHLY; CDR2 reads FYNNEI. The DNA for the CDR3 is TGTGCCAGCAGGCGGCTCCAGGGTTGGCCCCAGCATTTT. Amino acids: CASRRLQGWPQHF.

This chain uses TRBV6-5 with TRBJ2-4; 7 bases fit TRBD2. The CDR3 runs 14 residues. The junction had 16 bases not matched to a gene; V was cut back by 7 bases and J by 13 bases. The germline CDR1 and CDR2 sequences are MNHEY and SVGAGI. The CDR3 protein is CASTRGTGLGEQYF. In DNA, the CDR3 is TGTGCCAGCACGCGGGGGACTGGTCTGGGGGAGCAGTACTTC.

The genes are TRBV7-2 and TRBJ2-3, with D perhaps matching TRBD2 (6 bases). The CDR3 has 14 amino acids. V was trimmed by 7 bases and J by 4 bases, leaving 15 bases between them. The germline gives CDR1 SGHTA, CDR2 FQGNSA. The CDR3 DNA sequence: TGTGCCAGCAACTTGGGAAGGAGGGCAGATACGCAGTATTTT. Its protein product is CASNLGRRADTQYF. Drawing the rest from reference TRBV7-2 and TRBJ2-3, the complete variable domain is GAGVSQSPSNKVTEKGKDVELRCDPISGHTALYWYRQSLGQGLEFLIYFQGNSAPDKSGLPSDRFSAERTGGSVSTLTIQRTQQEDSAVYLCASNLGRRADTQYFGPGTRLTVL.

The chain combines TRBV27 with TRBJ2-3; D is possibly TRBD2 (6 bases). The CDR3 has 15 residues. The V end was cut by 5 bases, the J end by 6 bases, with 18 bases between. CDR1 is MNHEY and CDR2 is SMNVEV in the germline V gene (reference sequence). CDR3 loop: CASSQSIAGFDTQYF. The CDR3 nucleotides are TGTGCCAGCAGTCAATCGATCGCGGGATTCGATACGCAGTATTTT.

The chain joins TRBV28 to TRBJ2-7; D perhaps matches TRBD2 (5 bases). The DNA matches TRBJ2-5 better at its end, which makes the J call doubtful. The CDR3 length is 12 residues. The germline V gene encodes CDR1 MDHEN and CDR2 SYDVKM. In nucleotides, the CDR3 is TGTGCCAGCAGTACCAGGAGGGAGACCCAGTACTTC. Amino acid sequence: CASSTRRETQYF.

The rearrangement links TRBV24-1 to TRBJ2-5, with a weak D call TRBD2 (6 bases). The CDR3 is 15 amino acids. Trimming took off 4 bases at V and 5 bases at J, with 16 bases between the two ends. Germline V CDR1 and CDR2: KGHDR, SFDVKD. The CDR3 loop is CATSDRGPGEETQYF. CDR3 DNA sequence: TGTGCCACCAGTGACCGCGGTCCGGGGGAGGAGACCCAGTACTTC.

The J gene is TRBJ2-1, the V gene TRBV12-3 or TRBV12-4, with TRBD1 matching over 8 bases. J lost 8 bases, V lost 6 bases, and 6 bases had no gene match. This CDR3 region has 13 residues. CDR3 sequence reads: CASRKTGVDEQFF. In DNA form, the CDR3 reads TGTGCCAGCAGGAAGACAGGGGTGGATGAGCAGTTCTTC.

The DNA of the CDR3 is TGTGCCAGCAGAACTAGCGGGGTTCCCTACGAGCAGTACTTC. Translating it yields CASRTSGVPYEQYF. The chain joins TRBV7-2 to TRBJ2-7, with 10 bases aligning to TRBD2. The trim removed 6 bases at V and 2 bases at J, leaving 4 bases unmatched. The CDR3 extends over 14 amino acids. Germline CDR1 and CDR2: SGHTA and FQGNSA.